A selection of T cell receptor beta chains follows, all from one sample in a study of cytomegalovirus exposure and HLA in healthy donors. Libraries were prepared by immunoSEQ multiplex PCR; TCRdb keeps only in-frame clonotypes and omits some of them. The table includes about 110,000 clones, roughly four fifths detected once. Sequenced material: PBMCs. The origin of the receptors is a man in his forties in good health and CMV-seronegative. Each CDR3 is given with its conserved first and last residue. The D gene is left open where the match is weak. Clone sizes are given selectively: once, few, many, or a class where the clone is expanded.

clone_size: NA
v_call: TRBV18
j_call: TRBJ1-2
d_call: NA
cdr3_nt: TGTGCCAGCTCACGGGACTCCTATGGCTACACCTTC
cdr3_aa: CASSRDSYGYTF

clone_size: NA
v_call: TRBV19
j_call: TRBJ2-3
d_call: NA
cdr3_nt: TGTGCCAGTAGTATGACGAGTGGGGGGACGGGCACAGATACGCAGTATTTT
cdr3_aa: CASSMTSGGTGTDTQYF

clone_size: NA
v_call: TRBV6-5
j_call: TRBJ1-1
d_call: TRBD1
cdr3_nt: TGTGCCAGCAGTCGTCCGGGACAGGGTGAAGCTTTCTTT
cdr3_aa: CASSRPGQGEAFF

clone_size: NA
v_call: TRBV11-3
j_call: TRBJ1-5
d_call: TRBD1
cdr3_nt: TGTGCCAGCAGCCCCGGGACAGGCCCAGTTAATCAGCCCCAGCATTTT
cdr3_aa: CASSPGTGPVNQPQHF

clone_size: NA
v_call: TRBV28
j_call: TRBJ2-7
d_call: TRBD2
cdr3_nt: TGTGCCAGCAGGGACGGAAGGGCTAGCGGTACCTACGAGCAGTACTTC
cdr3_aa: CASRDGRASGTYEQYF

clone_size: NA
v_call: TRBV7-7
j_call: TRBJ2-5
d_call: NA
cdr3_nt: TGTGCTAGCAGCTTAGAGGGCAGGGCTGGAGAGACCCAGTACTTC
cdr3_aa: CASSLEGRAGETQYF

clone_size: NA
v_call: TRBV4-3
j_call: TRBJ2-3
d_call: NA
cdr3_nt: TGCGCCAGCAGCCATCCCCCTAGGGGGGGGAGCACAGATACGCAGTATTTT
cdr3_aa: CASSHPPRGGSTDTQYF

clone_size: NA
v_call: TRBV9
j_call: TRBJ2-1
d_call: TRBD2
cdr3_nt: TGTGCCAGCAGCAAGAACGTGGGACTAGCGGGAAGTGAGCAGTTCTTC
cdr3_aa: CASSKNVGLAGSEQFF

clone_size: NA
v_call: TRBV2
j_call: TRBJ1-5
d_call: TRBD1
cdr3_nt: TGTGCCAGCAGTCTCCTGACAGGGGGCAATAGCAATCAGCCCCAGCATTTT
cdr3_aa: CASSLLTGGNSNQPQHF

clone_size: NA
v_call: TRBV2
j_call: TRBJ1-2
d_call: TRBD1
cdr3_nt: TGTGCCAGCAGTTTCTTTCCAGGGGGACAGGGATCCTATGGCTACACCTTC
cdr3_aa: CASSFFPGGQGSYGYTF

clone_size: NA
v_call: TRBV6-5
j_call: TRBJ2-2
d_call: TRBD1
cdr3_nt: TGTGCCAGCAGTCGTGGACAGGGGAGCACCGGGGAGCTGTTTTTT
cdr3_aa: CASSRGQGSTGELFF

clone_size: NA
v_call: TRBV7-6
j_call: TRBJ2-5
d_call: NA
cdr3_nt: TGTGCCAGCAGCTTAGTGACAGACCAAGAGACCCAGTACTTC
cdr3_aa: CASSLVTDQETQYF

clone_size: NA
v_call: TRBV7-2
j_call: TRBJ2-7
d_call: NA
cdr3_nt: TGTGCCAGCAGCTCAGCCCAGGGGAACGGGTACGAGCAGTACTTC
cdr3_aa: CASSSAQGNGYEQYF

clone_size: few
v_call: TRBV5-1
j_call: TRBJ2-5
d_call: TRBD1
cdr3_nt: TGCGCCAGCAGCTTGGCGAACAGGGGAAAGGAGACCCAGTACTTC
cdr3_aa: CASSLANRGKETQYF

clone_size: few
v_call: TRBV29-1
j_call: TRBJ2-1
d_call: TRBD2
cdr3_nt: TGCAGCGTTGAGCTAGCGGGAGGGATCCACAATGAGCAGTTCTTC
cdr3_aa: CSVELAGGIHNEQFF

clone_size: NA
v_call: TRBV14
j_call: TRBJ1-2
d_call: TRBD1
cdr3_nt: TGTGCCAGCAGCCTAGGGGGCCCCTATGGCTACACCTTC
cdr3_aa: CASSLGGPYGYTF

clone_size: NA
v_call: TRBV2
j_call: TRBJ2-7
d_call: TRBD2
cdr3_nt: TGTGCCAGCAGTGTATGGGTAGCGGGAGGGCCGAACTACGAGCAGTACTTC
cdr3_aa: CASSVWVAGGPNYEQYF

clone_size: NA
v_call: TRBV7-2
j_call: TRBJ2-3
d_call: TRBD2
cdr3_nt: TGTGCCAGCGGGGTGGCGGGGGTCACAGATACGCAGTATTTT
cdr3_aa: CASGVAGVTDTQYF

clone_size: NA
v_call: TRBV7-6
j_call: TRBJ1-2
d_call: NA
cdr3_nt: TGTGCCAGCAGCCCTGGGACGGAGGGCTATGGCTACACCTTC
cdr3_aa: CASSPGTEGYGYTF

clone_size: NA
v_call: TRBV19
j_call: TRBJ2-7
d_call: NA
cdr3_nt: TGTGCCAGTAGTATAGGTAGCGGACCCACCTACGAGCAGTACTTC
cdr3_aa: CASSIGSGPTYEQYF

clone_size: few
v_call: TRBV27
j_call: TRBJ2-3
d_call: NA
cdr3_nt: TGTGCCAGCAGTCTAGCAGATACGCAGTATTTT
cdr3_aa: CASSLADTQYF

clone_size: NA
v_call: TRBV7-2
j_call: TRBJ2-1
d_call: TRBD2
cdr3_nt: TGTGCCAGCAGAAGAAGCGGGAACAATGAGCAGTTCTTC
cdr3_aa: CASRRSGNNEQFF

clone_size: NA
v_call: TRBV7-2
j_call: TRBJ1-2
d_call: NA
cdr3_nt: TGTGCCAGCAGCTTTATTCAGGGGACAACCTATGGCTACACCTTC
cdr3_aa: CASSFIQGTTYGYTF

clone_size: NA
v_call: TRBV7-9
j_call: TRBJ1-5
d_call: NA
cdr3_nt: TGTGCCAGCAGCTCCGGGACAACAAGCAATCAGCCCCAGCATTTT
cdr3_aa: CASSSGTTSNQPQHF

clone_size: medium-sized
v_call: TRBV6-1
j_call: TRBJ2-1
d_call: TRBD2
cdr3_nt: TGTGCCAGCAGTGAAGCAGCGGGGGGATACAATGAGCAGTTCTTC
cdr3_aa: CASSEAAGGYNEQFF

clone_size: once
v_call: TRBV29-1
j_call: TRBJ2-3
d_call: NA
cdr3_nt: TGCAGCGTTGAATCAGTAAAAGGGCAGGGAACAGATACGCAGTATTTT
cdr3_aa: CSVESVKGQGTDTQYF

clone_size: NA
v_call: TRBV6-4
j_call: TRBJ2-5
d_call: TRBD2
cdr3_nt: TGTGCCAGCAGTGCCCTTAATAGCGGGGCGGAGACCCAGTACTTC
cdr3_aa: CASSALNSGAETQYF

clone_size: NA
v_call: TRBV11-2
j_call: TRBJ2-7
d_call: TRBD2
cdr3_nt: TGTGCCAGCAGCTTAGATAGGACTAGCGGGAGGCGGGAGCAGTACTTC
cdr3_aa: CASSLDRTSGRREQYF

clone_size: NA
v_call: TRBV7-9
j_call: TRBJ2-7
d_call: NA
cdr3_nt: TGTGCCAGCAGCTTAGCGGGGAGCGGGCAGTACTTC
cdr3_aa: CASSLAGSGQYF

clone_size: NA
v_call: TRBV19
j_call: TRBJ2-7
d_call: TRBD1
cdr3_nt: TGTGCCAGTAGTTCGACAGGGGTTACCTACGAGCAGTACTTC
cdr3_aa: CASSSTGVTYEQYF

clone_size: NA
v_call: TRBV4-3
j_call: TRBJ1-5
d_call: NA
cdr3_nt: TGCGCCAGCAGCCACCATGGGGACAACTCTCCGCCCCAGCATTTT
cdr3_aa: CASSHHGDNSPPQHF

clone_size: NA
v_call: TRBV2
j_call: TRBJ2-7
d_call: TRBD2
cdr3_nt: TGTGCCAGCAGTGAGAAGAGCGGGGGGGCATCCTACGAGCAGTACTTC
cdr3_aa: CASSEKSGGASYEQYF

clone_size: few
v_call: TRBV10-1
j_call: TRBJ1-1
d_call: NA
cdr3_nt: TGCGCCAGCAGGGATGGTCGAAGGGGGATGAACACTGAAGCTTTCTTT
cdr3_aa: CASRDGRRGMNTEAFF

clone_size: NA
v_call: TRBV2
j_call: TRBJ2-5
d_call: TRBD2
cdr3_nt: TGTGCCTCCGAAACAGCGGGAGAAGAGACCCAGTACTTC
cdr3_aa: CASETAGEETQYF

clone_size: NA
v_call: TRBV2
j_call: TRBJ1-2
d_call: NA
cdr3_nt: TGTGCCAGCAGTGAGTCGTCGGGCTACACCTTC
cdr3_aa: CASSESSGYTF

clone_size: few
v_call: TRBV4-1
j_call: TRBJ1-4
d_call: TRBD1
cdr3_nt: TGCGCCAGCAGCCAACGTCCCGGGACAGGGCAAAGTCAGTTTTTT
cdr3_aa: CASSQRPGTGQSQFF

clone_size: NA
v_call: TRBV6-6
j_call: TRBJ1-5
d_call: TRBD1
cdr3_nt: TGTGCCAGCAGTTACGGACAGGGGGGTCAGCCCCAGCATTTT
cdr3_aa: CASSYGQGGQPQHF

clone_size: NA
v_call: TRBV7-9
j_call: TRBJ2-1
d_call: TRBD2
cdr3_nt: TGTGCCAGCCGATTAGCGGGAGGTGCCTACAATGAGCAGTTCTTC
cdr3_aa: CASRLAGGAYNEQFF

clone_size: NA
v_call: TRBV6-5
j_call: TRBJ2-4
d_call: TRBD1
cdr3_nt: TGTGCCAGCAGCCGGGACAGGGGGCGGAGGGGCATTCAGTACTTC
cdr3_aa: CASSRDRGRRGIQYF

clone_size: NA
v_call: TRBV4-1
j_call: TRBJ1-4
d_call: TRBD1
cdr3_nt: TGCGCCAGCAGCCAAGACAGGGACAGGGGGGTGACTAATGAAAAACTGTTTTTT
cdr3_aa: CASSQDRDRGVTNEKLFF

clone_size: NA
v_call: TRBV5-6
j_call: TRBJ1-4
d_call: NA
cdr3_nt: TGTGCCAGCAGCCGAAGCAGGTTAACTAATGAAAAACTGTTTTTT
cdr3_aa: CASSRSRLTNEKLFF

clone_size: NA
v_call: TRBV7-9
j_call: TRBJ2-4
d_call: TRBD2
cdr3_nt: TGTGCCAGCAGCACCGGACTAGCGGGGCTAGCCAAAAACATTCAGTACTTC
cdr3_aa: CASSTGLAGLAKNIQYF

clone_size: NA
v_call: TRBV10-2
j_call: TRBJ1-1
d_call: NA
cdr3_nt: TGCGCCAGCAGTGATAGTCAGGGGATATTCGGGGATGAAGCTTTCTTT
cdr3_aa: CASSDSQGIFGDEAFF

clone_size: NA
v_call: TRBV6-5
j_call: TRBJ2-3
d_call: NA
cdr3_nt: TGTGCCAGCCGATTAGGAGGTAGCACAGATACGCAGTATTTT
cdr3_aa: CASRLGGSTDTQYF

clone_size: NA
v_call: TRBV4-2
j_call: TRBJ1-1
d_call: TRBD1
cdr3_nt: TGTGCCAGCAGCCGTACAGGGGTTTATAAGACTGAAGCTTTCTTT
cdr3_aa: CASSRTGVYKTEAFF

clone_size: NA
v_call: TRBV18
j_call: TRBJ2-7
d_call: TRBD2
cdr3_nt: TGTGCCAGCGGGACTAGCGAATACGAGCAGTACTTC
cdr3_aa: CASGTSEYEQYF

clone_size: NA
v_call: TRBV5-1
j_call: TRBJ1-2
d_call: TRBD1
cdr3_nt: TGCGCCAGCAGCCCGGACAGGGCCCTCTATGGCTACACCTTC
cdr3_aa: CASSPDRALYGYTF

clone_size: once
v_call: TRBV6-5
j_call: TRBJ1-1
d_call: NA
cdr3_nt: TGTGCCAGCGGGAGGGACATTATGAACACTGAAGCTTTCTTT
cdr3_aa: CASGRDIMNTEAFF

clone_size: NA
v_call: TRBV29-1
j_call: TRBJ2-1
d_call: TRBD2
cdr3_nt: TGCAGCGGTGGGACTAGCACGAATGAGCAGTTCTTC
cdr3_aa: CSGGTSTNEQFF

clone_size: NA
v_call: TRBV4-3
j_call: TRBJ1-6
d_call: NA
cdr3_nt: TGCGCCAGCAGCCAAGATATGCAGGGATTATATAATTCACCCCTCCACTTT
cdr3_aa: CASSQDMQGLYNSPLHF

clone_size: NA
v_call: TRBV19
j_call: TRBJ1-5
d_call: NA
cdr3_nt: TGTGCCAGTAGCCCCGGACAGCCCCAGGGCAATCAGCCCCAGCATTTT
cdr3_aa: CASSPGQPQGNQPQHF

clone_size: NA
v_call: TRBV6-5
j_call: TRBJ2-5
d_call: TRBD1
cdr3_nt: TGTGCCAGCAGTTACTGGCAGGGGGCGGTCCAAGAGACCCAGTACTTC
cdr3_aa: CASSYWQGAVQETQYF

clone_size: NA
v_call: TRBV19
j_call: TRBJ1-2
d_call: TRBD1
cdr3_nt: TGTGCCGCAACACAGGGGGCGAGGGGCTACACCTTC
cdr3_aa: CAATQGARGYTF

clone_size: NA
v_call: TRBV7-9
j_call: TRBJ2-7
d_call: NA
cdr3_nt: TGTGCCAGCAGCTTAGCGGTTGGCAGGGGATACGAGCAGTACTTC
cdr3_aa: CASSLAVGRGYEQYF

clone_size: NA
v_call: TRBV5-1
j_call: TRBJ1-1
d_call: TRBD1
cdr3_nt: TGCGCCAGCAGCTTAAGTCGGACAGGGGGCACTGAAGCTTTCTTT
cdr3_aa: CASSLSRTGGTEAFF

clone_size: NA
v_call: TRBV5-1
j_call: TRBJ1-2
d_call: NA
cdr3_nt: TGCGCCAGCAGCTTGGGAGCGGGATTCCAGGATGGCTACACCTTC
cdr3_aa: CASSLGAGFQDGYTF

clone_size: NA
v_call: TRBV4-2
j_call: TRBJ2-6
d_call: TRBD2
cdr3_nt: TGTGCCAGCAGCCCTGGAGTAGCGGGATCGGCTGGGGCCAACGTCCTGACTTTC
cdr3_aa: CASSPGVAGSAGANVLTF

clone_size: NA
v_call: TRBV4-1
j_call: TRBJ2-2
d_call: NA
cdr3_nt: TGCGCCAGCAAAAGGGAGCAAACGAACACCGGGGAGCTGTTTTTT
cdr3_aa: CASKREQTNTGELFF

clone_size: NA
v_call: TRBV19
j_call: TRBJ2-6
d_call: TRBD1
cdr3_nt: TGTGCCAGTAGGGCGGACAGGGCCCGCTCTGGGGCCAACGTCCTGACTTTC
cdr3_aa: CASRADRARSGANVLTF